Included here is one T cell receptor beta chain sequence, with context. This specimen belongs to a study of blood T cell repertoires in COVID-19. Germline lookup yields CDR1 SGDLS and CDR2 YYNGEE. There are 16 residues in the CDR3. V was clipped by 9 bases and J by 2 bases; unmatched bases: 15. Data came from immunoSEQ multiplex PCR; TCRdb stores just in-frame clones and leaves some out. The sample contains 95,000 to 150,000 clones, around 80% of which appear only once. Sequencing was carried out using peripheral blood. The source is a man aged 55 to 69 with active or convalescent COVID-19. The chain is built from TRBV9 and TRBJ2-3, with TRBD2 identical over 7 bases. In DNA form, the CDR3 reads TGTGCCACCTCAGCGGGCAGCGGGAAAGTCACAGATACGCAGTATTTT. It codes for CATSAGSGKVTDTQYF.